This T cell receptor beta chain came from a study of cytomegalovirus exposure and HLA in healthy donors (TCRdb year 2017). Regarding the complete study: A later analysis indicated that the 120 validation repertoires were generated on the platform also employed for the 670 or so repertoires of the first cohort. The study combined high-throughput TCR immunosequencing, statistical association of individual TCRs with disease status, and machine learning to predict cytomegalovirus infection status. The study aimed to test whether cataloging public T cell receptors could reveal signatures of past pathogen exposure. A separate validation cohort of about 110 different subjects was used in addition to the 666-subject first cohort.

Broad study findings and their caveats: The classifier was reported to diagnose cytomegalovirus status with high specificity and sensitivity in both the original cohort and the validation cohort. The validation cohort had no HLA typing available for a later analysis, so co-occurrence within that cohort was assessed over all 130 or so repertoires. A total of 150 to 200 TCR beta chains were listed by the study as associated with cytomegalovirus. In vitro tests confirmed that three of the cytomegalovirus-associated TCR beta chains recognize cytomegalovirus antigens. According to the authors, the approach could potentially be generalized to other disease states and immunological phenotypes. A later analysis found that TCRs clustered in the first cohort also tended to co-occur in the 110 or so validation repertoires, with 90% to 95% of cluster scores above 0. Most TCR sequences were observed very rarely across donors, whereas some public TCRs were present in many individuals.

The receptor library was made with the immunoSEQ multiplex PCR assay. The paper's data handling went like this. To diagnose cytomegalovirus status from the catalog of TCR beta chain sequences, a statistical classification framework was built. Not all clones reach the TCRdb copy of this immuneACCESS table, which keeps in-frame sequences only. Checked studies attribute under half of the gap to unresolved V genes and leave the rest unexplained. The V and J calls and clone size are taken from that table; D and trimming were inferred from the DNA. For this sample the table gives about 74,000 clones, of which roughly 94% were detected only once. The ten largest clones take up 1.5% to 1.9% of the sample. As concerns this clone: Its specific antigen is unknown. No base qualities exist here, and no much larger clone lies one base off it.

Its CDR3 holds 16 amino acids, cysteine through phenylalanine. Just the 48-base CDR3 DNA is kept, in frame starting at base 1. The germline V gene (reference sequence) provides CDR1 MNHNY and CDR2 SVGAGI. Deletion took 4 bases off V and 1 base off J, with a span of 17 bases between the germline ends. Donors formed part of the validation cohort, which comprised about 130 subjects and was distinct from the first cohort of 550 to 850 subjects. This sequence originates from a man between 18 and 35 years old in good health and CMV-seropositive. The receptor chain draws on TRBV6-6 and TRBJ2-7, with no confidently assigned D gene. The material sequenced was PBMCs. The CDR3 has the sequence CASSSIGADGSYEQYF. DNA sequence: TGTGCCAGCAGTTCCATAGGCGCTGACGGGTCCTACGAGCAGTACTTC.